The T cell receptor beta chain under discussion was sequenced for a study of blood T cell repertoires in COVID-19. For the study at large: The study drew acute and convalescent COVID-19 samples from the United States, Italy and Spain.

Germline CDR1 and CDR2: SGDLS and YYNGEE. CDR3 length: 16 amino acids. J lost 3 bases, V lost 4 bases, and 9 bases had no gene match. Original data processing: For nucleated cells, counts were estimated from reference gene primer amplification. Profiling relied on immunoSEQ multiplex PCR, and the TCRdb table lists in-frame clones only, not all of them. From that table come the V and J calls and clone size; the DNA was used to work out D and trimming. The data hold about 210,000 clones, with over 75% observed a single time. The specimen sequenced was peripheral blood. This chain joins TRBV9 and TRBJ2-2; 7 bases line up with TRBD1. The origin of this receptor is a woman between 70 and 85 years old with COVID-19, enrolled during active disease. The CDR3 bases are TGTGCCAGCAGCACCGGGACAGTCTTATACACCGGGGAGCTGTTTTTT. Its translation: CASSTGTVLYTGELFF.